Each of the 21 T cell receptor beta chains below was sequenced from the same sample in a study of blood T cells in healthy people across ages. Primed by a sample-barcoded 5' primer and a J-beta primer mix, a second PCR proceeded for 7 to 11 cycles. TCRdb used MiXCR to reprocess the 5' RACE reads, holding one entry per CDR3 protein. The sample records hundreds of thousands of distinct CDR3 sequences, about 30% being singletons. Source material: blood. The receptor source for this set is a woman older than 75 in good health.

V is TRBV7-2 and J is TRBJ2-3, with a tentative D call TRBD1 (6 bases). Trimming pared 5 bases from V and 1 base from J, leaving 16 bases between. This CDR3 is built from 16 residues. The germline gives CDR1 SGHTA, CDR2 FQGNSA. The DNA for the CDR3 is TGTGCCAGCAGCCCCCAGGGGACCCAGGGCACAGATACGCAGTATTTT. This codes for CASSPQGTQGTDTQYF.

This clonotype was seen repeatedly, ten times or more. V and J are TRBV9 and TRBJ2-5; the D call may be TRBD1 or TRBD2 (5 bases each). The V gene's germline CDR1 is SGDLS and CDR2 YYNGEE. V lost 4 bases and J lost 5, with 18 bases in between. The CDR3 consists of 15 residues. CDR3 sequence (DNA): TGTGCCAGCAGCACCGGGACCGCCCTCGGGGAGACCCAGTACTTC. It is translated as CASSTGTALGETQYF.

V is TRBV30 and J is TRBJ1-1; unclear D gene. The V gene's germline CDR1 is GTSNPN and CDR2 SVGIG (reference sequence). Trimming cost V 4 bases and J 1 base, with 7 bases left between them. This CDR3 is 12 amino acids long. The CDR3 protein is CAWKEENTEAFF. Written as DNA, the CDR3 is TGTGCCTGGAAGGAGGAGAACACTGAAGCTTTCTTT.

This clonotype was seen a handful of times. This chain connects TRBV24-1 to TRBJ1-2; D uncertain. Germline V gene lookup returns CDR1 KGHDR and CDR2 SFDVKD. V was trimmed by 4 bases and J by 4 bases, leaving 6 bases between them. The CDR3 length is 12 residues. The CDR3 DNA follows: TGTGCCACCAGTGACACCTCCTATGGCTACACCTTC. Translating it yields CATSDTSYGYTF.

This clonotype was recorded a few times. The chain links TRBV5-1 to TRBJ1-1; D gene uncertain. Trimming stripped 4 bases from V and 0 bases from J, with 13 bases between. Germline CDR1 SGHRS, CDR2 YFSETQ. The CDR3 has 15 amino acids. CDR3 nucleotide sequence: TGCGCCAGCAGCCCGGGCAGGCAGTTGAACACTGAAGCTTTCTTT. Its translation: CASSPGRQLNTEAFF.

This clonotype was detected only a few times. A clone one base away is much larger, so this may be a read error. The chain combines TRBV5-6 with TRBJ2-1, with 8 bases that match TRBD2. Germline V gives CDR1 SGHDT, CDR2 YYEEEE. The CDR3 sequence is 14 residues long. After removal of 0 bases from V and 13 bases from J, the junction contained 9 bases not matched to a gene. In DNA form, the CDR3 reads TGTGCCAGCAGCTTGGGACTAGCGAAAGAGACCCAGTTCTTC. The encoded protein is CASSLGLAKETQFF.

V is TRBV10-3 and J is TRBJ2-5; possible D gene TRBD2, 6 bases. The last part of the DNA fits TRBJ2-7 better; the J call may be wrong. The CDR3 is 15 residues long. Germline V gene lookup returns CDR1 ENHRY and CDR2 SYGVKD. The CDR3 DNA reads TGTGCCTCCAGCGGGTGGGCTAGCGTTGATTACGAGCAGTACTTC. This codes for CASSGWASVDYEQYF.

This clonotype showed up many times. The chain employs TRBV12-3 or TRBV12-4 and TRBJ1-6; D unclear. The CDR3 loop spans 12 amino acids. V was cut by 6 bases and J by 7 bases, with 7 bases left in between. CDR3 in amino acids: CASSQTNSPLHF. The CDR3 DNA sequence: TGTGCCAGCAGCCAAACAAATTCACCCCTCCACTTT.

Worth noting for this clonotype: One end of the junction is discordant with germline, which a read error may explain. The chain employs TRBV6-6 and TRBJ2-6; D is perhaps TRBD1 (5 bases). There are 13 residues in the CDR3. Germline V gene sequence: CDR1 MNHNY, CDR2 SVGAGI (reference sequence). CDR3 sequence: CASRPSGANVPTF. CDR3 bases: TGTGCCAGCCGGCCCTCTGGGGCCAACGTCCCGACTTTC.

The sample holds one count of this clonotype. The junction and the germline gene differ at one end; a read error may be behind it. The J gene is TRBJ2-1, the V gene TRBV7-7, with TRBD2 identical over 10 bases. Germline values: CDR1 SSHAT, CDR2 FNYEAQ (reference sequence). The CDR3 is 17 residues long. This CDR3 reads CANSVAAAGGPGNEQFF. DNA of the CDR3: TGTGCCAACAGCGTGGCGGCAGCGGGGGGGCCGGGCAATGAGCAGTTCTTC. Combining the CDR3 with reference TRBV7-7 and TRBJ2-1 gives the whole variable domain GAGVSQSPRYKVTKRGQDVTLRCDPISSHATLYWYQQALGQGPEFLTYFNYEAQPDKSGLPSDRFSAERPEGSISTLTIQRTEQRDSAMYRCANSVAAAGGPGNEQFFGPGTRLTVL.

This clonotype has at least ten counts. The chain has TRBV12-3 or TRBV12-4 and TRBJ2-6; 8 bases align to TRBD1. This CDR3 has 17 amino acids. The V segment lost 8 bases and the J segment 3 bases; nucleotides outside the gene matches: 12. The CDR3 reads CASEFRTGGSGANVLTF. For the CDR3, the DNA is TGTGCCAGCGAGTTTCGAACAGGGGGAAGTGGGGCCAACGTCCTGACTTTC.

This clonotype showed up just a few times. This may be a read error, as it is one base from a much larger clone. The V call is TRBV12-3 or TRBV12-4, the J call TRBJ1-5, with D unresolved. The V and J ends lost 2 bases and 0 bases respectively, with 14 bases between them. The CDR3 is made up of 17 amino acids. CDR3 residues: CASSLRRGGNSNQPQHF. DNA for the CDR3: TGTGCCAGCAGTTTAAGGCGGGGTGGAAATAGCAATCAGCCCCAGCATTTT.

Of note for this clonotype: Given a much more abundant clone one base away, this may be a read error. The J gene is TRBJ2-6, the V gene TRBV12-3 or TRBV12-4, with D possibly being TRBD1 or TRBD2 (5 bases each). The CDR3 loop spans 17 amino acids. In DNA form, the CDR3 reads TGTGCCAGCAGTTTAAGCGGCATGGTGTCTGGGGCCGACGTCCTGACTTTC. It codes for CASSLSGMVSGADVLTF.

Worth noting for this clonotype: A read error may be the cause here, since a much bigger clone is one base away. This chain links TRBV7-9 with TRBJ2-1; possibly TRBD2 for D (5 bases). The J call may be in error: the DNA end matches TRBJ2-7 better. CDR3 length: 17 residues. The germline V gene encodes CDR1 SEHNR and CDR2 FQNEAQ (reference sequence). CDR3 loop: CASSLGVFARGYNEQYF. The CDR3 DNA reads TGTGCCAGCAGCTTAGGCGTCTTCGCCCGGGGTTACAATGAGCAGTACTTC.

A note on this clonotype: One junction end disagrees with the germline gene, perhaps due to a read error. The rearrangement links TRBV5-1 to TRBJ2-3; maybe TRBD2 (5 bases). CDR1 is SGHRS and CDR2 is YFSETQ in the germline V gene. This CDR3 is 14 amino acids long. The CDR3 region has the DNA TGCGCCAGCAGCCCCCCAGCTAGCAAAGATACGCAGTATTTT. This encodes CASSPPASKDTQYF.

The rearrangement links TRBV2 to TRBJ1-1, with a possible D match to TRBD1 (5 bases). The germline gives CDR1 SNHLY, CDR2 FYNNEI. The CDR3 has 14 amino acids. V gave up 6 bases and J gave up 5 bases, with 16 bases separating them. The CDR3 region is CASRAGAGTTEAFF. CDR3 DNA sequence: TGTGCCAGCAGAGCCGGGGCAGGGACGACTGAAGCTTTCTTT.

This clonotype was recorded many times. The chain combines TRBV27 with TRBJ1-5; D remains ambiguous. Germline lookup yields CDR1 MNHEY and CDR2 SMNVEV (reference sequence). The CDR3 loop spans 14 amino acids. Trimming took 1 base from V and 7 from J, leaving 11 bases between them. CDR3 sequence reads: CASSLWGEGQPQHF. DNA for the CDR3: TGTGCCAGCAGTTTATGGGGAGAAGGGCAGCCCCAGCATTTT.

The V call is TRBV6-1, the J call TRBJ1-3; D gene ambiguous. CDR3 size: 15 residues. Germline V gene sequence: CDR1 MNHNS, CDR2 SASEGT. V was shortened by 6 bases and J by 0 bases, with 12 bases between the two germline ends. The CDR3 nucleotides are TGTGCCAGCAGCGGTCATGAAAGCTCTGGAAACACCATATATTTT. Translation: CASSGHESSGNTIYF.

This clonotype was recorded at least ten times. This rearrangement joins TRBV5-1 to TRBJ2-7; D not resolved. The CDR3 is 12 residues long. Per germline, CDR1 SGHRS and CDR2 YFSETQ. Trimming took off 4 bases at V and 0 bases at J, with 5 bases between the two ends. The CDR3 reads CASSGVSYEQYF. CDR3 nucleotide sequence: TGCGCCAGCAGCGGAGTCTCCTACGAGCAGTACTTC.

This clonotype was seen a few times. The chain has TRBV20-1 and TRBJ2-1; no definite D call. The J call may not be correct, given that the DNA end is closer to TRBJ2-7. In germline, CDR1 is DFQATT, CDR2 SNEGSKA (reference sequence). The CDR3 length is 11 residues. CDR3 coding DNA: TGCAGTGCTAGGGCCTACAATGAGCAGTACTTC. It yields the protein CSARAYNEQYF.

J is TRBJ1-2 and V is TRBV6-5; unclear D gene. This CDR3 is 15 amino acids long. V was pared by 5 bases and J by 4 bases, with 17 bases between. The germline gives CDR1 MNHEY, CDR2 SVGAGI. The CDR3 DNA is TGTGCCAGCAGTCCGCGACGACTGGAGAGCTATGGCTACACCTTC. Translation: CASSPRRLESYGYTF.